Shown below are 10 T cell receptor beta chains from a single sample sequenced in a study of regulatory T cells in long-lasting Graves disease. Arm-PCR of CDR3 regions and iRepertoire HTBI primers were the basis on which TCR beta libraries were built. TCRdb reprocessed the multiplex PCR reads via MiXCR and lists one record per CDR3 protein. This sample has 580,000 or so distinct CDR3 sequences, with about 15% found just once. Time point described: newly diagnosed GD, antithyroid drugs for less than 3 months. Preparation of the TCR library used RNA extracted from PBMCs. These same data were also listed under a study on T cells in Graves' hyperthyroidism and ophthalmopathy.

The sample in question was peripheral blood mononuclear cells (PBMCs), obtained at new diagnosis, from a patient treated with antithyroid drugs. The receptors stem from a man between 18 and 35 years old with Graves disease.

This clonotype was recorded only once. This likely reflects a read error, since a far larger clone is one base away. The chain employs TRBV28 and TRBJ2-7; 8 nucleotides match TRBD2. The CDR3 has 13 residues. J lost 7 bases, V lost 10 bases, and 12 bases had no gene match. Germline assignment: CDR1 MDHEN and CDR2 SYDVKM. The CDR3 bases are TGTGCCACCCTTTGGCCGGGGGGGGATGAGCAGTACTTC. It codes for CATLWPGGDEQYF.

This clonotype was seen at least ten times. The chain carries TRBV2 and TRBJ1-1, with TRBD1 identical over 7 bases. Germline V gives CDR1 SNHLY, CDR2 FYNNEI. CDR3 length: 16 amino acids. The V and J ends lost 4 bases and 1 base, in that order; junction bases with no gene match: 9. CDR3: CASSAGEDRENTEAFF. DNA of the CDR3: TGTGCCAGCAGTGCTGGGGAAGACAGGGAGAACACTGAAGCTTTCTTT.

This clonotype was found many times. V gene TRBV3-1 combines with J gene TRBJ2-7, with D maybe TRBD1 (5 bases). Trimming took off 4 bases at V and 0 bases at J, with 13 bases between the two ends. The CDR3 totals 15 residues. Germline CDR1 reads LGHDT; CDR2 reads YNNKEL (reference sequence). For the CDR3, the DNA is TGTGCCAGCAGCCTCGGTACAGGCGTCTCCTACGAGCAGTACTTC. Residues: CASSLGTGVSYEQYF.

The chain uses TRBV2 and TRBJ2-1; the D gene is possibly TRBD2 (6 bases). The CDR3 has 14 amino acids. Germline V gene lookup returns CDR1 SNHLY and CDR2 FYNNEI. The ends were cut back, 6 bases at V and 8 bases at J, with 17 bases in the middle. The CDR3 loop is CASRGGLIWHEQFF. The CDR3 DNA reads TGTGCCAGCAGGGGAGGCTTAATCTGGCATGAGCAGTTCTTC. Looking up the rest from reference TRBV2 and TRBJ2-1 gives the full variable domain: EPEVTQTPSHQVTQMGQEVILRCVPISNHLYFYWYRQILGQKVEFLVSFYNNEISEKSEIFDDQFSVERPDGSNFTLKIRSTKLEDSAMYFCASRGGLIWHEQFFGPGTRLTVL.

The rearrangement joins TRBV2 to TRBJ1-2; 8 nucleotides agree with TRBD1. Losses at the gene ends were 7 bases for V and 2 bases for J; bases not matched to a gene: 3. The CDR3 covers 13 residues. Germline lookup yields CDR1 SNHLY and CDR2 FYNNEI. CDR3: CASKGQANYGYTF. CDR3 DNA: TGTGCCAGCAAGGGACAGGCAAACTATGGCTACACCTTC.

This clonotype was seen a few times. The rearrangement links TRBV7-8 to TRBJ1-4; 12 bases align to TRBD1. CDR1 and CDR2 (germline): SGHVS, FQNEAQ. This CDR3 spans 22 amino acids. The junction had 24 bases not matched to a gene; V was cut back by 5 bases and J by 5 bases. CDR3 coding DNA: TGTGCCAGCAGCAACTGGTCGATAGTCCCGTCCCGGGACAGGGGGCGAAATGAAAAACTGTTTTTT. Protein sequence: CASSNWSIVPSRDRGRNEKLFF.

This clonotype was detected ten times or more. V is TRBV2 and J is TRBJ2-1; 8 nucleotides agree with TRBD2. Germline-derived CDR1 and CDR2 are SNHLY and FYNNEI. The V and J ends lost 5 bases and 4 bases, in that order; junction bases with no gene match: 7. This CDR3 region has 15 residues. CDR3 amino acids: CASSPGTRAYNEQFF. Written as DNA, the CDR3 is TGTGCCAGCAGTCCCGGGACTAGGGCATACAATGAGCAGTTCTTC.

This clonotype was seen many times. V gene TRBV6-5 combines with J gene TRBJ2-7; D ambiguous. There are 15 residues in the CDR3. Germline V gives CDR1 MNHEY, CDR2 SVGAGI. Between the trimmed V and J ends, which lost 0 bases and 0 bases, there was a span of 9 bases. The CDR3 region is CASSYSSAYSYEQYF. The DNA for the CDR3 is TGTGCCAGCAGTTACTCCAGCGCCTACTCCTACGAGCAGTACTTC.

The V and J genes are TRBV9 and TRBJ2-7; D is unclear. Per germline, CDR1 SGDLS and CDR2 YYNGEE. The CDR3 sequence is 15 residues long. Trimming took off 0 bases at V and 0 bases at J, with 10 bases between the two ends. The CDR3 reads CASSVEPTTSYEQYF. DNA for the CDR3: TGTGCCAGCAGCGTAGAACCTACGACCTCCTACGAGCAGTACTTC.

The table lists this clonotype with a few counts. This may be a read error: a much more frequent sequence differs by one nucleotide. The chain carries TRBV11-2 and TRBJ2-3; TRBD1 aligns across 7 bases. Unmatched junction bases numbered 1, after V lost 4 bases and J lost 0 bases. The CDR3 runs to 14 residues. Germline values: CDR1 SGHAT, CDR2 FQNNGV. In DNA, the CDR3 is TGTGCCAGCAGCTGGGGACAGAGCACAGATACGCAGTATTTT. Translation gives CASSWGQSTDTQYF.